The following is a T cell receptor (beta chain) sequence with its context. The specificity of this receptor is unknown. Base qualities are not at hand, and no much larger clone is one base apart. Libraries were prepared through the immunoSEQ multiplex PCR assay. For most patients, genomic DNA was isolated using the Qiagen DNeasy Blood and Tissue Kit and was shipped frozen to Adaptive Biotechnologies for TCR sequencing. For most patients, high-throughput TCR-beta CDR3 sequencing of genomic DNA was performed by Adaptive Biotechnologies. The study's own analysis went as follows. TCR sequencing data were retrieved from Adaptive's ImmunoSEQ software for some 17 patients, whereas three other patients were processed with MiXCR and VDJtools. To correct CD4 versus CD8 sorting errors, any sequence found in both subsets at a frequency ratio below 5:1 was removed. CDR3 nucleotide sequences shared between donor and recipient were removed because their origin could not be assigned. To be classed as alloreactive, a clone needed at least 2-fold expansion over unstimulated cells and a minimum CFSE-low frequency of 0.002% (template counts) or 0.001% (read counts). Clones were considered mappable if detected in sequenced pre-transplant spleen, lymph node, or MLR CFSE-low populations of the donor or recipient. The cumulative frequency of alloreactive clones was calculated as a percentage of all sequences, weighted by copy number. TCRdb provides this immuneACCESS table in a form limited to in-frame rearrangements. Some clones are lacking; in checked studies, under half of them reflect an unresolved V gene, and why the rest are absent is not known. The V and J calls and clone size are taken from that table; D and trimming were inferred from the DNA. For this sample the table gives some 90,000 clones, of which roughly 93% were detected only once. Clones ranked in the top ten supply around 0.49% of the sample.

The sample's time point, from its label and the paper: cells obtained before transplantation from donor or recipient. CD3+CD4+ and CD3+CD8+ populations were FACS-sorted from unstimulated pre-transplant donor and recipient cells taken from spleen or lymph nodes. This record comes from a study of graft-versus-host responses after intestinal transplantation listed by TCRdb under 2021. In the study overall: The transplants that recipients got were multivisceral, liver-intestinal, or isolated intestinal. Anti-thymocyte globulin induction was given to all recipients, followed by maintenance tacrolimus and steroids for about 3 years. Graft-versus-host and host-versus-graft alloreactive T cell clones were tracked in the graft, circulation and bone marrow after intestinal transplantation using bulk TCR-beta CDR3 sequencing. Alloreactive clones were identified by sequencing pre-transplant mixed lymphocyte reaction products and comparing these products with unstimulated pre-transplant donor and recipient T cells. The cohort enrolled approximately 24 intestinal transplant recipients including one retransplant, and a few patients lacking pretransplant specimens were excluded. Donor T cell macrochimerism was defined as a peak of at least 4% donor T cells among recipient peripheral blood mononuclear cells. Samples from three later patients were sequenced in-house on an Illumina MiSeq with MiXCR processing rather than by the commercial service. Summary of the overall study and its limitations: The conclusions were limited by the relatively low number and heterogeneity of the intestinal transplant patients. In the allografts of patients with donor T cell macrochimerism, GvH to HvG T cell clonal ratios were high. Peak levels of circulating GvH clones were associated with declines in HvG clones early after transplant. GvH clones were detected in recipient bone marrow, and some of these GvH clones were observed earlier in ileal mucosa or blood, consistent with an intestinal mucosal origin.

The receptor's source is a human donor who received an intestinal transplant. Sample: unstimulated CD8+ T cells sorted from spleen or lymph node cells, taken before intestinal transplant.

The nucleotide sequence is TGCGCCAGCAGCCAAATGGGACAGCACCAAGAGACCCAGTACTTC. This is translated as CASSQMGQHQETQYF. The chain employs TRBV4-3 and TRBJ2-5; 7 of the junction bases match TRBD1. V ends up 2 bases short and J 0 bases short, with an unmatched junction base count of 3. Sequences LGHNA (CDR1) and YSLEER (CDR2) are obtained from the germline V gene. The CDR3 numbers 15 residues from cysteine through phenylalanine. The CDR3 DNA has 45 bases and is translated from base 1.